These T cell receptor beta chains were read from a single sample in a study of cytotoxic CD8 clonotypes in ibrutinib-treated CLL. Only in-frame clones appear in the TCRdb table, and some are missing; sequencing was by immunoSEQ multiplex PCR. The table has approximately 12,000 clones, about 59% seen once. The source material was PBMCs, sampled before ibrutinib treatment. The receptors stem from a human donor with chronic lymphocytic leukemia. The CDR3 runs from the conserved cysteine through the conserved F or W. Each record gives: J gene, D gene, V gene, CDR3 length, CDR3 protein. D genes are given only for firm matches.

J: TRBJ2-2
D: .
V: TRBV7-2
length: 15
CDR3: CASSLSPLGTGELFF

J: TRBJ1-3
D: .
V: TRBV9
length: 14
CDR3: CASSVTRAGNTIYF

J: TRBJ1-1
D: .
V: TRBV5-8
length: 14
CDR3: CASSLGGVGTEAFF

J: TRBJ2-7
D: .
V: TRBV23-1
length: 15
CDR3: CASSLRGQLSYERYF

J: TRBJ1-2
D: .
V: TRBV19
length: 16
CDR3: CASSIGGGRDLYGYTF

J: TRBJ2-3
D: .
V: TRBV4-1
length: 14
CDR3: CASSQAADTDTQYF

J: TRBJ2-7
D: .
V: TRBV5-4
length: 15
CDR3: CASSLIQGTTHEQYF

J: TRBJ2-7
D: .
V: TRBV7-9
length: 14
CDR3: CASSPGQPPYEQYF

J: TRBJ1-1
D: .
V: TRBV30
length: 12
CDR3: CAWDPRGTEAFF

J: TRBJ2-5
D: TRBD2
V: TRBV11-2
length: 15
CDR3: CASSPGASGAGTQYF

J: TRBJ1-1
D: .
V: TRBV18
length: 15
CDR3: CASSPASRQNTEAFF

J: TRBJ2-1
D: TRBD1
V: TRBV2
length: 14
CDR3: CASSERQGGNEQFF

J: TRBJ2-2
D: TRBD1
V: TRBV7-8
length: 15
CDR3: CASSSQGLGAGELFF

J: TRBJ1-1
D: TRBD1
V: TRBV27
length: 14
CDR3: CASSQPDRVLEAFF

J: TRBJ1-5
D: .
V: TRBV5-6
length: 13
CDR3: CASSLNRVQPQHF

J: TRBJ2-7
D: .
V: TRBV2
length: 11
CDR3: CASREVLGQYF

J: TRBJ1-1
D: .
V: TRBV28
length: 14
CDR3: CASSDLSMNTEAFF

J: TRBJ1-1
D: .
V: TRBV13
length: 13
CDR3: CASRMGWSTEAFF

J: TRBJ1-2
D: .
V: TRBV12-5
length: 12
CDR3: CASGYSNYGYTF

J: TRBJ2-3
D: .
V: TRBV6-5
length: 15
CDR3: CASSLQGQGTDTQYF

J: TRBJ2-7
D: .
V: TRBV7-8
length: 13
CDR3: CASSLAGLYEQYF

J: TRBJ2-2
D: TRBD1
V: TRBV7-9
length: 18
CDR3: CASSLSRTRGLNTGELFF

J: TRBJ1-2
D: .
V: TRBV5-6
length: 13
CDR3: CASSLSTAYGYTF

J: TRBJ1-1
D: .
V: TRBV28
length: 13
CDR3: CASSLYTVTEAFF

J: TRBJ2-6
D: .
V: TRBV27
length: 17
CDR3: CASSRRTRDSGANVLTF

J: TRBJ1-1
D: .
V: TRBV27
length: 13
CDR3: CASSFAGPAEAFF

J: TRBJ2-7
D: TRBD1
V: TRBV4-3
length: 15
CDR3: CASSQGTGGIREQYF

J: TRBJ1-5
D: .
V: TRBV27
length: 14
CDR3: CASSFGSLNQPQHF

J: TRBJ1-3
D: .
V: TRBV28
length: 14
CDR3: CASCSPPSGNTIYF

J: TRBJ2-3
D: .
V: TRBV21-1
length: 15
CDR3: CASKELGGDTDTQYF

J: TRBJ2-3
D: .
V: TRBV5-1
length: 14
CDR3: CASSSPGGTDTQYF

J: TRBJ1-1
D: TRBD1
V: TRBV6-1
length: 13
CDR3: CASRGGPGTEAFF

J: TRBJ2-1
D: TRBD1
V: TRBV6-5
length: 15
CDR3: CASRTGQAVDNEQFF

J: TRBJ1-4
D: .
V: TRBV5-1
length: 15
CDR3: CASSLAVGLGEKLFF

J: TRBJ2-2
D: .
V: TRBV9
length: 14
CDR3: CASSAPLGSGELFF

J: TRBJ1-1
D: .
V: TRBV11-2
length: 15
CDR3: CASSLGQGLNTEAFF

J: TRBJ2-5
D: TRBD2
V: TRBV14
length: 12
CDR3: CASNHRGGKVNF

J: TRBJ1-1
D: .
V: TRBV28
length: 12
CDR3: CASSWGGSEAFF

J: TRBJ2-7
D: TRBD1
V: TRBV5-1
length: 15
CDR3: CASSSEGAPLNEQYF

J: TRBJ2-7
D: .
V: TRBV28
length: 14
CDR3: CASSETGSSYEQYF

J: TRBJ2-5
D: .
V: TRBV28
length: 14
CDR3: CASKGSASAETQYF

J: TRBJ2-7
D: .
V: TRBV19
length: 12
CDR3: CASRGGGGEQYF

J: TRBJ1-1
D: .
V: TRBV5-1
length: 16
CDR3: CASTTGSNNMNTEAFF

J: TRBJ1-2
D: .
V: TRBV4-2
length: 13
CDR3: CASSRLGQNGYTF

J: TRBJ1-1
D: TRBD1
V: TRBV4-3
length: 16
CDR3: CASTQLQGAGATEAFF

J: TRBJ2-5
D: .
V: TRBV1
length: 19
CDR3: CTSSQEPTSGRRALETQYF

J: TRBJ2-1
D: TRBD2
V: TRBV7-3
length: 16
CDR3: CASSRDSGGAYNEQFF